The 27 T cell receptor beta chains below come from one sample, sequenced in a study of blood T cell repertoires in COVID-19. Clones were sequenced by immunoSEQ multiplex PCR, and TCRdb holds only the in-frame ones, with some missing. Altogether some 48,000 clones are present, 80% to 90% being singletons, with the ten largest covering 2.5% to 3%. The sample comprised peripheral blood. These receptor sequences come from a woman over 75 with acute or convalescent COVID-19.

The V and J genes are TRBV5-6 and TRBJ1-2, with TRBD1 matching over 7 bases. Unmatched junction bases numbered 3, after V lost 4 bases and J lost 6 bases. The CDR3 totals 12 residues. Germline V lookup: CDR1 SGHDT, CDR2 YYEEEE. In DNA, the CDR3 is TGTGCCAGCAGCCTAGACAGGGATGGCTACACCTTC. Protein product: CASSLDRDGYTF.

The chain employs TRBV6-2 or TRBV6-3 and TRBJ2-3, with TRBD2 matching 9 bases. Germline V gene sequence: CDR1 MNHEY, CDR2 SVGEGT. Trimming cost V 3 bases and J 10 bases; bases outside gene matches: 14. The CDR3 runs to 16 residues. CDR3 sequence reads: CASSYGVAGAATAQYF. The CDR3 DNA reads as TGTGCCAGCAGTTATGGGGTAGCGGGGGCCGCGACGGCGCAGTATTTT.

This clone was picked up a small number of times. The CDR3 here is CASSLSRGLAEGNTIYF. The CDR3 DNA sequence: TGCGCCAGCAGCTTGTCGAGGGGGCTTGCGGAGGGAAACACCATATATTTT. The chain recombines TRBV5-1 with TRBJ1-3; 7 bases map to TRBD1. Germline V CDR1 and CDR2: SGHRS, YFSETQ. Unmatched junction bases numbered 11, after V lost 1 base and J lost 4 bases. The CDR3 consists of 17 residues.

The chain joins TRBV14 to TRBJ2-7; possible D gene TRBD1, 5 bases. The CDR3 contains 13 residues. Germline assignment: CDR1 SGHDN and CDR2 FVKESK. V lost 3 bases to trimming and J lost 4 bases, with 10 bases between them. The CDR3 protein is CASSHDRGYEQYF. CDR3 DNA: TGTGCCAGCAGCCATGATAGGGGTTACGAGCAGTACTTC.

V gene TRBV5-8 combines with J gene TRBJ2-3; perhaps TRBD2 as D (7 bases). Trimming left V 4 bases short and J 1 base short, with 13 bases between. Per the germline V gene, CDR1 is SGHTS and CDR2 is YDEGEE. This CDR3 has 15 residues. The CDR3 DNA reads TGTGCCAGCAGCCTTGGGGGGGCCCGCACAGATACGCAGTATTTT. It codes for CASSLGGARTDTQYF.

V is TRBV4-2 and J is TRBJ1-1, with D hard to call. Deletions cut 4 bases from V and 1 base from J, with 7 bases between. The CDR3 consists of 13 residues. Per the germline V gene, CDR1 is LGHNA and CDR2 is YNFKEQ. The CDR3: CASSRGQNTEAFF. The CDR3 coding sequence is TGTGCCAGCAGCCGAGGGCAGAACACTGAAGCTTTCTTT.

The V gene is TRBV7-6, the J gene TRBJ1-1; D perhaps matches TRBD1 (5 bases). The CDR3 totals 15 residues. V dropped 0 bases and J dropped 4 bases, with 12 bases sitting between them. Germline lookup yields CDR1 SGHVS and CDR2 FNYEAQ. DNA for the CDR3: TGTGCCAGCAGCTTAGCGGAGGGGATGGGCACTGAAGCTTTCTTT. Its protein is CASSLAEGMGTEAFF.

V usage is TRBV20-1 and J usage is TRBJ2-1, with D hard to call. The CDR3 sequence is 10 residues long. Trimming shortened V by 5 bases and J by 11 bases, and 10 bases separated the two germline ends. The germline CDR1 and CDR2 sequences are DFQATT and SNEGSKA (reference sequence). CDR3 sequence: CSAVDKQQFF. In nucleotides, the CDR3 is TGCAGTGCTGTCGACAAGCAGCAGTTCTTC.

This rearrangement joins TRBV5-1 to TRBJ2-7, with 7 bases fitting TRBD1. The CDR3 loop spans 13 amino acids. Germline CDR1 SGHRS, CDR2 YFSETQ. The J segment lost 5 bases and the V segment lost 0 bases, leaving 2 bases of the junction unmatched. CDR3 amino acids: CASSLGQGDEQYF. The CDR3, as DNA: TGCGCCAGCAGCTTGGGACAGGGCGACGAGCAGTACTTC.

This chain links TRBV10-3 with TRBJ1-2, with 7 bases fitting TRBD1. V shed 6 bases, J shed 4 bases, and the junction held 2 bases outside the gene matches. The CDR3 has 12 residues. Germline CDR1 reads ENHRY; CDR2 reads SYGVKD. CDR3: CAIRDRRYGYTF. DNA for the CDR3: TGTGCCATCAGGGACAGGCGCTATGGCTACACCTTC.

This rearrangement joins TRBV5-1 to TRBJ2-1; D may be TRBD1 (6 bases). Germline V gene sequence: CDR1 SGHRS, CDR2 YFSETQ. The germline V and J ends were trimmed by 0 bases and 4 bases, with 8 bases remaining between them. The CDR3 is 14 residues long. CDR3 nucleotides: TGCGCCAGCAGCTTGGGGGACAAGTACAATGAGCAGTTCTTC. Protein: CASSLGDKYNEQFF.

This sequence joins TRBV7-3 and TRBJ2-5; D is perhaps TRBD2 (6 bases). CDR1 and CDR2 (germline): SGHTA, FQGTGA. The CDR3 has 15 amino acids. Between the trimmed V and J ends, which lost 2 bases and 5 bases, there was a span of 15 bases. The CDR3 loop is CASSLLGTVGETQYF. In DNA form, the CDR3 reads TGTGCCAGCAGCTTATTAGGGACTGTGGGGGAGACCCAGTACTTC. The full variable domain, in which reference TRBV7-3 and TRBJ2-5 provide the parts outside the CDR3, is GAGVSQTPSNKVTEKGKYVELRCDPISGHTALYWYRQSLGQGPEFLIYFQGTGAADDSGLPNDRFFAVRPEGSVSTLKIQRTERGDSAVYLCASSLLGTVGETQYFGPGTRLLVL.

V gene TRBV29-1 combines with J gene TRBJ1-1; D is undetermined. Germline V gene lookup returns CDR1 SQVTM and CDR2 ANQGSEA. Trimming left V 7 bases short and J 0 bases short, with 30 bases between. The CDR3 totals 19 residues. The CDR3 bases are TGCAGCGACGATCCGGGCCCCCCCGCGGGCCACAGCATGAACACTGAAGCTTTCTTT. It is translated as CSDDPGPPAGHSMNTEAFF.

The V and J genes are TRBV21-1 and TRBJ1-5; the D call of TRBD1 is as the table states it, not checked on the DNA. TRBV21-1 is classified as a pseudogene. The CDR3 contains 17 residues. The CDR3, as DNA: TGTGCCAGCAGCCCTAGGGGACAGGGCTTCAGCAATCAGCCCCAGCATTTT. Protein sequence: CASSPRGQGFSNQPQHF.

The chain joins TRBV18 to TRBJ1-1; no definite D call. This CDR3 is 15 amino acids long. Germline CDR1 is KGHSH and CDR2 is LQKENI. The V gene lost 1 base and the J gene lost 1 base, with 10 bases spanning the gap. CDR3 bases: TGTGCCAGCTCACCACAAGGACTCCCGAACACTGAAGCTTTCTTT. This sequence encodes CASSPQGLPNTEAFF.

The V gene is TRBV11-2, the J gene TRBJ1-1; 7 positions agree with TRBD1. Trimming cost V 4 bases and J 0 bases; bases outside gene matches: 5. The CDR3 totals 15 residues. Germline loops: CDR1 SGHAT, CDR2 FQNNGV. CDR3 region: CASSSRTGLNTEAFF. For the CDR3, the DNA is TGTGCCAGCAGCTCCCGGACAGGTTTGAACACTGAAGCTTTCTTT.

This clone has more than one count but fewer than ten. The genes are TRBV7-9 and TRBJ1-2, with D maybe TRBD1 (6 bases). The germline V gene encodes CDR1 SEHNR and CDR2 FQNEAQ (reference sequence). Trimming took off 5 bases at V and 1 base at J, with 8 bases between the two ends. The CDR3 is 13 residues long. The CDR3 here is CASSNRDNYGYTF. The CDR3 coding sequence is TGTGCCAGCAGCAACAGGGATAACTATGGCTACACCTTC.

A single count supports this clone. The J gene is TRBJ1-1, the V gene TRBV2, with 7 bases matching TRBD1. This CDR3 spans 14 amino acids. Trimming at V came to 1 base and at J to 4 bases, leaving 3 bases not matched to a gene. CDR1 is SNHLY, CDR2 FYNNEI, per germline. The CDR3, as DNA: TGTGCCAGCAGTGAAGTGGGACAGATCACTGAAGCTTTCTTT. It codes for CASSEVGQITEAFF.

J is TRBJ2-1 and V is TRBV20-1, with TRBD1 as a possible D gene (5 bases). Germline-derived CDR1 and CDR2 are DFQATT and SNEGSKA (reference sequence). Trimming left V 4 bases short and J 5 bases short, with 6 bases between. The CDR3 extends over 11 amino acids. The CDR3 bases are TGCAGTGCTAAGGACAACAATGAGCAGTTCTTC. Protein product: CSAKDNNEQFF.

The V and J genes are TRBV30 and TRBJ1-5; possibly TRBD1 for D (6 bases). The CDR3 runs to 15 residues. Trimming left V 5 bases short and J 3 bases short, with 17 bases between. Looked up from germline, CDR1 is GTSNPN and CDR2 is SVGIG (reference sequence). The CDR3: CAWCGGAGDNQPQHF. The CDR3 DNA is TGTGCCTGGTGTGGGGGGGCGGGGGACAATCAGCCCCAGCATTTT.

The V call is TRBV2, the J call TRBJ1-1; 8 bases line up with TRBD1. Germline V gene sequence: CDR1 SNHLY, CDR2 FYNNEI. This CDR3 is 13 amino acids long. Germline trimming cut 10 bases from V and 3 bases from J; bases unmatched to any gene: 7. The CDR3 DNA follows: TGTGCCACACAGGGGGTCGGGGACACTGAAGCTTTCTTT. Protein product: CATQGVGDTEAFF.

The CDR3 region is CAISHRDTNTEAFF. DNA of the CDR3: TGTGCCATCAGTCACAGGGACACGAACACTGAAGCTTTCTTT. The chain carries TRBV10-3 and TRBJ1-1, with D perhaps matching TRBD1 (6 bases). The V gene lost 5 bases and the J gene lost 1 base, with 11 bases spanning the gap. The CDR3 runs 14 residues. Looked up from germline, CDR1 is ENHRY and CDR2 is SYGVKD.

The chain is built from TRBV6-5 and TRBJ1-2; 10 positions match TRBD1. The CDR3 has 15 residues. Per the germline V gene, CDR1 is MNHEY and CDR2 is SVGAGI. The J segment lost 0 bases and the V segment lost 7 bases, leaving 5 bases of the junction unmatched. DNA for the CDR3: TGTGCCAGCACCTGGGACAGGGGAGCTAACTATGGCTACACCTTC. This encodes CASTWDRGANYGYTF.

The V gene is TRBV19, the J gene TRBJ2-3; 9 bases fit TRBD1. The length of the CDR3 is 16 residues. Germline V CDR1 and CDR2: LNHDA, SQIVND (reference sequence). The V segment lost 4 bases and the J segment 2 bases; nucleotides outside the gene matches: 7. DNA of the CDR3: TGTGCCAGTAGTACTCCGACAGGGGGTAACACAGATACGCAGTATTTT. Its protein is CASSTPTGGNTDTQYF.

The V call is TRBV27, the J call TRBJ2-2, with unresolved D. V was clipped by 5 bases and J by 2 bases, with 3 bases between them. The germline CDR1 and CDR2 sequences are MNHEY and SMNVEV (reference sequence). The CDR3 runs to 12 residues. CDR3 DNA sequence: TGTGCCAGCAGTCAAAACACCGGGGAGCTGTTTTTT. Amino acid sequence: CASSQNTGELFF.

This clone has a handful of counts. The chain couples TRBV29-1 to TRBJ1-2; no firm D call. The V end was cut by 3 bases, the J end by 5 bases, with 10 bases between. CDR1 SQVTM and CDR2 ANQGSEA come from the germline V gene. CDR3 size: 12 residues. CDR3 in DNA: TGCAGCGTTGATTCTCAGACATATGGCTACACCTTC. Amino acids: CSVDSQTYGYTF.

CDR3 bases: TGTGCCAGCAGCCCGCGAGCCGGGACTAGCGGCTACAATGAGCAGTTCTTC. Translation: CASSPRAGTSGYNEQFF. J is TRBJ2-1 and V is TRBV7-9; 11 bases fit TRBD2. The CDR3 is made up of 17 amino acids. J lost 3 bases, V lost 5 bases, and 9 bases had no gene match. From germline, CDR1 is SEHNR and CDR2 FQNEAQ (reference sequence). Based on the CDR3 plus reference TRBV7-9 and TRBJ2-1, the full variable domain is DTGVSQNPRHKITKRGQNVTFRCDPISEHNRLYWYRQTLGQGPEFLTYFQNEAQLEKSRLLSDRFSAERPKGSFSTLEIQRTEQGDSAMYLCASSPRAGTSGYNEQFFGPGTRLTVL.